This T cell receptor (beta chain) was profiled in a study of T cell responses to AZD1222 COVID-19 vaccine. Study outcomes and limitations: In the spike-specific TCR repertoire, nearly half reportedly target unmutated variant regions. White British people made up most donors, females outnumbered males, and clonal diversity was possibly underestimated.

V dropped 6 bases and J dropped 2 bases, with 12 bases sitting between them. CDR3 length: 14 amino acids. In the case of this clone: Its antigen is unknown.

Sequencing was performed with immunoSEQ multiplex PCR; in TCRdb, only in-frame clones are kept and a portion is missing. The profile covers about 150,000 clones, with roughly 90% appearing a single time and 5.5% to 6% taken by the ten largest. The chain recombines TRBV5-3 with TRBJ1-5; D gene ambiguous. TRBV5-3 is classed as an ORF, of uncertain function. The receptor was isolated from an adult in good health. The material was peripheral blood, obtained on day 0 of MenACWY control vaccination. DNA of the CDR3: TGTGCCAGAAAAATGGGTCCAGGCAATCAGCCCCAGCATTTT. This sequence encodes CARKMGPGNQPQHF.